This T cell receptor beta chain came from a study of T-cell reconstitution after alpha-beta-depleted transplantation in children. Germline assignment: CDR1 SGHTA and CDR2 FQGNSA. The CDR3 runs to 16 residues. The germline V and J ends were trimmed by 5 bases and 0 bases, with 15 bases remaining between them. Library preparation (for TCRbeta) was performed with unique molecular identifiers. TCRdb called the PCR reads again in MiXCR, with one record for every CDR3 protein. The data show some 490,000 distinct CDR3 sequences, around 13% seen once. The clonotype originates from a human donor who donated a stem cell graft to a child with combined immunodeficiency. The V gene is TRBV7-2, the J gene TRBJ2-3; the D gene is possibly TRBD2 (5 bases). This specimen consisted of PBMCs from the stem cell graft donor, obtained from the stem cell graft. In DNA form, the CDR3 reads TGTGCCAGCAGCCCGGGGTGGCGCGGGAGCACAGATACGCAGTATTTT. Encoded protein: CASSPGWRGSTDTQYF.